Listed below are T cell receptor beta chains from one sample, sequenced in a study of human T cells and chemical hapten exposure. TCRdb re-derived calls from the RACE reads in MiXCR, one entry per CDR3 protein. The data contain about 99,000 distinct CDR3 sequences, 9.5% to 15% of them singletons. The sample was whole blood, taken in connection with sensitization to the hapten diphenylcyclopropenone (DPC). All receptors derive from a woman aged 40-49 years with alopecia areata. Some clones in this sample may be carry-over from other donors' samples. CDR3s include the opening cysteine and the closing phenylalanine or tryptophan. Fields, in order: clone size, J gene, CDR3 length, V gene, D gene, CDR3 protein, CDR3 DNA. A D gene is named only where the DNA matches it firmly. Clone size, where shown, is once, few, many, or a class for clones that have expanded.

size: few; J: TRBJ2-7; length: 18; V: TRBV6-2/TRBV6-3; D: TRBD1; CDR3: CASSYGGRRGRFSYEQYF; DNA: TGTGCCAGCAGTTACGGGGGCCGCAGGGGGCGTTTCAGTTACGAGCAGTACTTC
size: many; J: TRBJ1-2; length: 14; V: TRBV2; D: -; CDR3: CASGAGDYDYGYTF; DNA: TGTGCCAGCGGAGCGGGGGATTACGACTATGGCTACACCTTC
size: -; J: TRBJ1-1; length: 14; V: TRBV7-8; D: -; CDR3: CASSFSRGGGEAFF; DNA: TGTGCCAGCAGCTTTAGCAGGGGAGGAGGTGAAGCTTTCTTT
size: -; J: TRBJ2-5; length: 16; V: TRBV7-2; D: -; CDR3: CASSLVAGTLLETQYF; DNA: TGTGCCAGCAGCTTAGTGGCAGGGACGCTGCTCGAGACCCAGTACTTC
size: many; J: TRBJ2-1; length: 15; V: TRBV29-1; D: TRBD1; CDR3: CSVDGDRGLYNEQFF; DNA: TGCAGCGTTGATGGGGACAGGGGGCTTTACAATGAGCAGTTCTTC
size: -; J: TRBJ2-2; length: 15; V: TRBV7-2; D: -; CDR3: CASSGDGGVTGELFF; DNA: TGTGCCAGCAGCGGGGACGGCGGGGTCACCGGGGAGCTGTTTTTT
size: few; J: TRBJ2-7; length: 15; V: TRBV18; D: -; CDR3: CASSPGGRYSYEQYF; DNA: TGTGCCAGCTCCCCCGGAGGTAGATATTCTTACGAGCAGTACTTC
size: few; J: TRBJ1-6; length: 17; V: TRBV7-9; D: -; CDR3: CASSLSSGAQQNSPLHF; DNA: TGTGCCAGCAGTTTAAGCTCGGGTGCACAGCAAAATTCACCCCTCCACTTT
size: few; J: TRBJ2-7; length: 18; V: TRBV5-1; D: TRBD2; CDR3: CASSFSSGSPTIMYEQYF; DNA: TGCGCCAGCAGCTTCTCTAGCGGGAGCCCGACGATTATGTACGAGCAGTACTTC
size: -; J: TRBJ1-4; length: 14; V: TRBV10-3; D: -; CDR3: CAISESGGGEKLFF; DNA: TGTGCCATCAGTGAGTCTGGAGGAGGAGAAAAACTGTTTTTT
size: -; J: TRBJ2-5; length: 14; V: TRBV29-1; D: TRBD2; CDR3: CSVGLAGGPETQYF; DNA: TGCAGCGTTGGGCTAGCGGGAGGGCCAGAGACCCAGTACTTC
size: few; J: TRBJ2-3; length: 14; V: TRBV6-2/TRBV6-3; D: TRBD1; CDR3: CASRFGTGTDTQYF; DNA: TGTGCCAGCAGATTCGGGACAGGCACAGATACGCAGTATTTT
size: few; J: TRBJ2-2; length: 16; V: TRBV4-3; D: TRBD1; CDR3: CASSQDIRGGGGELFF; DNA: TGCGCCAGCAGCCAAGATATACGAGGGGGCGGTGGGGAGCTGTTTTTT
size: few; J: TRBJ1-1; length: 13; V: TRBV18; D: -; CDR3: CASSPQRGAEAFF; DNA: TGTGCCAGCTCACCACAACGGGGGGCTGAAGCTTTCTTT
size: many; J: TRBJ2-1; length: 14; V: TRBV6-5; D: TRBD1; CDR3: CASSYSGTGDEQFF; DNA: TGTGCCAGCAGTTACTCCGGGACAGGGGATGAGCAGTTCTTC
size: -; J: TRBJ2-5; length: 15; V: TRBV7-7; D: -; CDR3: CASSSGRSGQETQYF; DNA: TGTGCTAGCAGCTCGGGAAGAAGCGGGCAAGAGACCCAGTACTTC
size: few; J: TRBJ1-2; length: 13; V: TRBV20-1; D: -; CDR3: CSASEGVGYGYTF; DNA: TGCAGTGCTAGTGAGGGGGTCGGCTATGGCTACACCTTC
size: -; J: TRBJ2-3; length: 21; V: TRBV21-1; D: -; CDR3: CASSKEEGGLAGEASTDTQYF; DNA: TGTGCCAGCAGCAAAGAAGAGGGAGGGCTAGCGGGAGAAGCTAGCACAGATACGCAGTATTTT
size: -; J: TRBJ2-3; length: 15; V: TRBV20-1; D: TRBD2; CDR3: CSARGLAERTDTQYF; DNA: TGCAGTGCTCGTGGACTAGCGGAACGCACAGATACGCAGTATTTT
size: -; J: TRBJ1-5; length: 13; V: TRBV6-2/TRBV6-3; D: -; CDR3: CASSRYLNQPQHF; DNA: TGTGCCAGCAGCCGGTATTTGAATCAGCCCCAGCATTTT
size: few; J: TRBJ2-7; length: 13; V: TRBV20-1; D: TRBD2; CDR3: CSAHEREPYEQYF; DNA: TGCAGTGCCCACGAGCGGGAGCCCTACGAGCAGTACTTC
size: few; J: TRBJ2-5; length: 14; V: TRBV7-9; D: -; CDR3: CASSSGLEQETQYF; DNA: TGTGCCAGCAGCTCTGGACTGGAACAAGAGACCCAGTACTTC
size: few; J: TRBJ2-2; length: 15; V: TRBV28; D: TRBD2; CDR3: CASIAGGINTGELFF; DNA: TGTGCCAGTATAGCGGGAGGAATTAACACCGGGGAGCTGTTTTTT
size: -; J: TRBJ2-1; length: 11; V: TRBV18; D: -; CDR3: CASSPRNLPFF; DNA: TGTGCCAGCTCACCACGCAATCTCCCGTTCTTC
size: few; J: TRBJ1-1; length: 12; V: TRBV29-1; D: -; CDR3: CSVDEQGTEAFF; DNA: TGCAGCGTTGATGAGCAGGGAACTGAAGCTTTCTTT
size: -; J: TRBJ2-1; length: 16; V: TRBV28; D: -; CDR3: CASSLGGGSKMNEQFF; DNA: TGTGCCAGCAGTTTAGGCGGGGGCAGTAAAATGAATGAGCAGTTCTTC
size: few; J: TRBJ2-3; length: 16; V: TRBV3-1; D: -; CDR3: CASSLLQGGITDTQYF; DNA: TGTGCCAGCAGCCTCCTGCAGGGGGGCATCACAGATACGCAGTATTTT
size: few; J: TRBJ2-7; length: 13; V: TRBV7-8; D: -; CDR3: CASSLGRDSEQYF; DNA: TGTGCCAGCAGCTTAGGACGGGACTCCGAGCAGTACTTC
size: -; J: TRBJ1-3; length: 15; V: TRBV28; D: -; CDR3: CASNRQGFNGNTIYF; DNA: TGTGCCAGCAACCGTCAGGGTTTCAATGGAAACACCATATATTTT
size: -; J: TRBJ2-2; length: 13; V: TRBV7-3; D: -; CDR3: CASSLAETGELFF; DNA: TGTGCCAGCAGCTTAGCTGAGACCGGGGAGCTGTTTTTT
size: few; J: TRBJ1-2; length: 13; V: TRBV18; D: -; CDR3: CASSHRAEDGYTF; DNA: TGTGCCAGCTCCCACAGGGCCGAGGATGGCTACACCTTC
size: many; J: TRBJ2-2; length: 18; V: TRBV4-3; D: TRBD2; CDR3: CASSQEGTSGPVTGELFF; DNA: TGCGCCAGCAGCCAAGAGGGGACTAGCGGACCTGTCACCGGGGAGCTGTTTTTT
size: few; J: TRBJ2-6; length: 14; V: TRBV20-1; D: TRBD1; CDR3: CSARTGTGANVLTF; DNA: TGCAGTGCTAGGACAGGGACTGGGGCCAACGTCCTGACTTTC
size: -; J: TRBJ2-2; length: 14; V: TRBV5-5; D: -; CDR3: CASSLPTPTGELFF; DNA: TGTGCCAGCAGCTTGCCGACTCCAACCGGGGAGCTGTTTTTT
size: many; J: TRBJ2-7; length: 13; V: TRBV29-1; D: TRBD1; CDR3: CSVSGGDVNEQYF; DNA: TGCAGCGTTTCAGGGGGCGATGTCAACGAGCAGTACTTC
size: many; J: TRBJ2-2; length: 17; V: TRBV7-6; D: -; CDR3: CASSLVPQGSNTGELFF; DNA: TGTGCCAGCAGCTTAGTCCCTCAGGGATCGAACACCGGGGAGCTGTTTTTT
size: -; J: TRBJ2-7; length: 13; V: TRBV7-2; D: -; CDR3: CASSSAEGGEQYF; DNA: TGTGCCAGCAGCTCCGCTGAGGGTGGCGAGCAGTACTTC